Below, one T cell receptor beta chain is given with its context. Its cognate antigen has yet to be identified. No base quality values were provided; no much bigger clone lies one nucleotide off. The same CDR3 can be traced to other DNA sequences in this sample. On a MiSeq, deep resolution sequencing aimed for a depth between 1 in 1 million and 1 in 200,000 T cells, with each clonotype covered approximately 9.2x on average. The immunoSEQ hsTCRB Kit was used to generate the TCR beta libraries. The paper's processing steps were these. The data were analyzed with ImmunoSEQ Analyzer and ImmunoSEQ Data Assistant, and V, D and J gene assignments followed IMGT definitions. Clonality, which ranges from 0 to 1, was calculated as one minus the normalized Shannon entropy of productive rearrangement frequencies. Public clonotype analysis was restricted to overrepresented clonotypes comprising at least 0.05% of each patient's repertoire. About 13 age-matched healthy donor repertoires from immuneACCESS were used as controls for clonality. This is the immuneACCESS table as TCRdb keeps it, with only in-frame sequences that have V and J called. A part of the clones is gone; compared with another copy, unresolved V genes explain less than half, and the rest is unexplained. V and J calls and clone size come straight from that table; D and trimming were deduced from the DNA. The sample table shows fewer than 85,000 clones, and more than 75% are seen once. Clones ranked in the top ten supply roughly 4.8% of the sample.

The sample is drawn from a study of cytotoxic CD8 clonotypes in ibrutinib-treated CLL listed by TCRdb under 2021. Concerning the study at large: In this cohort, approximately 15 patients were treatment-naive and roughly ten were relapsed/refractory, while fewer than 18 had unmutated IGHV. Samples averaged about 260,000 productive templates and around 91,000 productive rearrangements. Response samples were taken after a median of 12 months on treatment, ranging from about 6 to 36 months. Of the 90 or so people in the trial, approximately 26 had longitudinal samples available. Patients were still on ibrutinib when every remission and progressive disease sample was collected. Cryopreserved peripheral blood mononuclear cells were obtained before treatment, at response, and at either sustained remission or disease progression. Responses were partial in roughly 24 patients and complete in 2; after median about 68 months follow-up, roughly 15 stayed in remission and some twelve progressed. General study outcomes and caveats: An increase in clonality was observed at ibrutinib response, with clonality remaining stable during sustained remission and falling back toward baseline at progression. Public clonotypes were found to be uncommon and were observed to contract or remain stable during treatment; the increase in clonality was shown to reflect expansion of private clonotypes at ibrutinib response. Lymph node repertoires were not examined, and the timing of sampling was not matched between patients in sustained remission and those whose disease progressed. At baseline, clonality was higher than in age-matched healthy donors and showed a strong correlation with circulating CD8+ T-cell counts.

Read against the paper, the sample's time point label means: approximately eleven months on ibrutinib. For TCR beta library preparation, 1.5 to 2 micrograms of genomic DNA was extracted from cryopreserved PBMCs. High-throughput TCR beta sequencing was performed on longitudinal blood samples from CLL patients receiving ibrutinib monotherapy. Patients were enrolled in a phase 2 open-label single-center ibrutinib monotherapy trial. This specimen was PBMCs, taken after 12 months of ibrutinib treatment. The sequence derives from a human donor with chronic lymphocytic leukemia.

Here the CDR3 is given as CASSLGGTDTQYF. The bases are TGCGCCAGCAGCTTGGGAGGCACAGATACGCAGTATTTT. The chain is made from TRBV5-1 and TRBJ2-3, with the D gene call left open. V loses 0 bases of germline sequence and J loses 1 base, and the interval between the two ends is 3 bases. Reading from cysteine to phenylalanine, the CDR3 counts 13 amino acids. The retained sequence is limited to the CDR3, 39 bases, with the frame set at the first base. As encoded in the germline V gene, CDR1 is SGHRS while CDR2 is YFSETQ.